This is a list of T cell receptor beta chains from one sample in a study of blood T cell repertoires in COVID-19. Sequenced by immunoSEQ multiplex PCR; TCRdb stores in-frame clones only, minus some. The sample lists about 60,000 clones; about 91% were seen once. Sequencing used peripheral blood. The receptors were sampled from a man aged 60-69 years with acute or convalescent COVID-19. The CDR3 runs from the conserved cysteine through the conserved F or W.

v_call	j_call	cdr3_aa
TRBV18	TRBJ1-1	CASSPNTGELTEAFF
TRBV28	TRBJ1-1	CASSLNRPTEAFF
TRBV19	TRBJ1-2	CASSTPGRGDSYGYTF
TRBV7-8	TRBJ2-1	CASSLGTSGSSEQFF
TRBV19	TRBJ1-4	CASSPDRVGNEKLFF
TRBV4-1	TRBJ2-1	CASSQENREPYNEQFF
TRBV6-2/TRBV6-3	TRBJ1-2	CASSPDRSYGYTF
TRBV28	TRBJ1-2	CASSPPGRGIYGYTF
TRBV19	TRBJ1-5	CASKRTGHSNQPQHF
TRBV7-3	TRBJ2-1	CASSPQLAGGYNEQFF
TRBV14	TRBJ2-5	CASSLFGLAGYRETQYF
TRBV6-4	TRBJ1-3	CASRDVQAHGNTIYF
TRBV3-1/TRBV3-2	TRBJ2-3	CASSKRTSGSLNTQYF
TRBV6-2/TRBV6-3	TRBJ2-1	CASSYTRGHEQFF
TRBV3-1/TRBV3-2	TRBJ2-1	CASSQDLLAHNEQFF
TRBV7-3	TRBJ2-5	CASSLKLSETQYF
TRBV28	TRBJ1-5	CASSLSGNAIRQPQHF
TRBV6-2/TRBV6-3	TRBJ1-1	CASSYEGPGFQAFF
TRBV29-1	TRBJ1-1	CSVQLGGLTEAFF
TRBV9	TRBJ1-1	CASSPRQGLRTEAFF
TRBV27	TRBJ2-6	CASTSSGANVLTF
TRBV5-6	TRBJ2-7	CASSERLESSYEQYF
TRBV7-9	TRBJ1-1	CASSTDRGRLGDTEAFF
TRBV7-2	TRBJ2-2	CASSQGARSYTGELFF
TRBV5-1	TRBJ2-7	CASSLAAGGPYEQYF
TRBV7-9	TRBJ2-3	CAPGVADTQYF
TRBV2	TRBJ1-5	CASSAGGFNQPQHF
TRBV7-8	TRBJ1-2	CASSRREGQGGYGYTF
TRBV19	TRBJ1-4	CASSPRMGTNEKLFF
TRBV29-1	TRBJ1-2	CSDTDRSGNYGYTF
TRBV28	TRBJ1-1	CASSLWVRTGLNTEAFF
TRBV5-5	TRBJ1-1	CASSYRGGTEAFF
TRBV27	TRBJ2-5	CASSPRRASGSETQYF
TRBV5-4	TRBJ1-4	CASSPGRDRDNEKLFF
TRBV27	TRBJ1-5	CASSPHVLTGTLNQPQHF